The present entry profiles one T cell receptor beta chain with its context. The protocol was immunoSEQ multiplex PCR, while the TCRdb copy is restricted to in-frame clones and leaves out a portion. Of about 730,000 clones listed, 75% to 90% are singletons. This sample is part of a study of shared T cell receptors in the human thymus. Germline V gene data show CDR1 as SEHNR and CDR2 as FQNEAQ (reference sequence). The germline V and J ends were trimmed by 0 bases and 2 bases, with 14 bases remaining between them. The length of the CDR3 is 17 residues. These same records also appear under a second study, on human thymus T cells.

Input material: thymocytes. The chain links TRBV7-9 to TRBJ1-5, with unresolved D. This receptor was identified in a girl under three years old with a congenital heart defect. CDR3 sequence: CASSLASDRRGNQPQHF. CDR3 DNA: TGTGCCAGCAGCTTAGCCTCTGACCGGAGGGGCAATCAGCCCCAGCATTTT. Using reference TRBV7-9 and TRBJ1-5 for the parts outside the CDR3, the full variable domain is DTGVSQNPRHKITKRGQNVTFRCDPISEHNRLYWYRQTLGQGPEFLTYFQNEAQLEKSRLLSDRFSAERPKGSFSTLEIQRTEQGDSAMYLCASSLASDRRGNQPQHFGDGTRLSIL.